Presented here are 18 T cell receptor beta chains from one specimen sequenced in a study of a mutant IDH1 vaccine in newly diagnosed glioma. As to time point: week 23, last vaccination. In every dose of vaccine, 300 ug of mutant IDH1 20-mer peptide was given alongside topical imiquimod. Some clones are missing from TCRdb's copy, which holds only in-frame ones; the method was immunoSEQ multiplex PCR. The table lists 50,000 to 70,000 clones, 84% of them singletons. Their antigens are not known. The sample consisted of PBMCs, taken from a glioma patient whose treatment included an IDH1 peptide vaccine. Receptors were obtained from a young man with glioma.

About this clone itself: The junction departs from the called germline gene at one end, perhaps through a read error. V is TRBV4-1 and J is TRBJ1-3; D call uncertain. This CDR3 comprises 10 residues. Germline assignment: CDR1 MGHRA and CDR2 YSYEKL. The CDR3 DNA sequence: TGCGCCACCAGCCGAAACACCATATATTTT. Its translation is CATSRNTIYF.

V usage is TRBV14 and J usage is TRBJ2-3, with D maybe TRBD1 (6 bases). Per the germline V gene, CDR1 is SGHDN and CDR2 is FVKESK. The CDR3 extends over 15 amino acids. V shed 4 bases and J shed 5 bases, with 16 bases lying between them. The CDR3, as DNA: TGTGCCAGCAGCCGGCGGACAGCCCGGGGAGATACGCAGTATTTT. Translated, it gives CASSRRTARGDTQYF.

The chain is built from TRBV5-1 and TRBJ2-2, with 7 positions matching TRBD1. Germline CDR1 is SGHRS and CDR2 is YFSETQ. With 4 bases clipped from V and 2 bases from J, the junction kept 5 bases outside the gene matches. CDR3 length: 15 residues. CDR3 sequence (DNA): TGCGCCAGCAGCCCTGGGGACAGAAACACCGGGGAGCTGTTTTTT. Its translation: CASSPGDRNTGELFF.

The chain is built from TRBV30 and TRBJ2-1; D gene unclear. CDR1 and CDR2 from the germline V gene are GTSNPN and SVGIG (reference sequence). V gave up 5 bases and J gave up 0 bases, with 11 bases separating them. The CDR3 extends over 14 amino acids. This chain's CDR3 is CAWLTLSSYNEQFF. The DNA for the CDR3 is TGTGCCTGGCTGACCTTAAGCTCCTACAATGAGCAGTTCTTC.

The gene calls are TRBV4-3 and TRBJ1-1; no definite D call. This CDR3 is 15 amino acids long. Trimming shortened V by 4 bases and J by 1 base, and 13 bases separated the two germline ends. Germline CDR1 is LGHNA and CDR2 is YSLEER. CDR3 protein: CASSRGEGWNTEAFF. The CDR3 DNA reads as TGCGCCAGCAGCCGCGGCGAGGGCTGGAACACTGAAGCTTTCTTT.

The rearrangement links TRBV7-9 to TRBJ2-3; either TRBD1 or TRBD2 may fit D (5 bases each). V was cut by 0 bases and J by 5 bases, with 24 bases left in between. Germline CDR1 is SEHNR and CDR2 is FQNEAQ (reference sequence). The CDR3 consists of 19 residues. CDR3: CASSLALIRDHLGRDTQYF. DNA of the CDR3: TGTGCCAGCAGCTTAGCGCTGATCCGGGACCACCTAGGGAGAGATACGCAGTATTTT. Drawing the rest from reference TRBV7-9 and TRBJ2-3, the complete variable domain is DTGVSQNPRHKITKRGQNVTFRCDPISEHNRLYWYRQTLGQGPEFLTYFQNEAQLEKSRLLSDRFSAERPKGSFSTLEIQRTEQGDSAMYLCASSLALIRDHLGRDTQYFGPGTRLTVL.

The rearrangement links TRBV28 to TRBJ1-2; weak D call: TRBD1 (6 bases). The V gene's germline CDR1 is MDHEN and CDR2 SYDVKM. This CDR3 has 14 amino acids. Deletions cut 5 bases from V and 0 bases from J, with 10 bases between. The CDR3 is CASSPTGPNYGYTF. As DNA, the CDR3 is TGTGCCAGCAGTCCAACAGGGCCTAACTATGGCTACACCTTC.

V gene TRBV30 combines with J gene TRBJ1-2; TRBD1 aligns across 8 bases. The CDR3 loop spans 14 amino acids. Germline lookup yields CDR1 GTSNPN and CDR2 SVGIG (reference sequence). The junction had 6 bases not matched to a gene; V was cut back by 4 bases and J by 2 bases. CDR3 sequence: CAWIRRQGNYGYTF. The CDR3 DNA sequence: TGTGCCTGGATTCGGAGACAGGGGAACTATGGCTACACCTTC.

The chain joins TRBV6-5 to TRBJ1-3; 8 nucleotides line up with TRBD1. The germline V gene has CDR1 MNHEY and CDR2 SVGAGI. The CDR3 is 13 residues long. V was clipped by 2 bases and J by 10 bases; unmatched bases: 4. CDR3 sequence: CASSYGQGRTIYF. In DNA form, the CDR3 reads TGTGCCAGCAGTTACGGACAGGGCCGGACCATATATTTT.

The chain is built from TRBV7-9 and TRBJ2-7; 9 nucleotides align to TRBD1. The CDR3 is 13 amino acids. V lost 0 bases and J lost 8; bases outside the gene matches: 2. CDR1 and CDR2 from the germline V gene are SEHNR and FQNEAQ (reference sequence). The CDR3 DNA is TGTGCCAGCAGCTTAGCGGGGACAGGGAAGCAGTACTTC. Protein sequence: CASSLAGTGKQYF. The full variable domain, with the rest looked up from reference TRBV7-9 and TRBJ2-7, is DTGVSQNPRHKITKRGQNVTFRCDPISEHNRLYWYRQTLGQGPEFLTYFQNEAQLEKSRLLSDRFSAERPKGSFSTLEIQRTEQGDSAMYLCASSLAGTGKQYFGPGTRLTVT.

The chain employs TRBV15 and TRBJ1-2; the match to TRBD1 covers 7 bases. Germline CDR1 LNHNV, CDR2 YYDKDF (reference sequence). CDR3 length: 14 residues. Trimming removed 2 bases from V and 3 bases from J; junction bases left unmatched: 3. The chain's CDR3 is CATSRQTGDYGYTF. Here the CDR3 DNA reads TGTGCCACCAGCAGACAAACAGGGGACTATGGCTACACCTTC.

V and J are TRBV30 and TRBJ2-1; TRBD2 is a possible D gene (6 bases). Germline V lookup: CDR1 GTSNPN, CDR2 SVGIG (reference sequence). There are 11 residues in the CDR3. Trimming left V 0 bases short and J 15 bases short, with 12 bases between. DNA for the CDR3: TGTGCCTGGAGTGTCATAGGGACTGGGTTCTTC. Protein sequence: CAWSVIGTGFF.

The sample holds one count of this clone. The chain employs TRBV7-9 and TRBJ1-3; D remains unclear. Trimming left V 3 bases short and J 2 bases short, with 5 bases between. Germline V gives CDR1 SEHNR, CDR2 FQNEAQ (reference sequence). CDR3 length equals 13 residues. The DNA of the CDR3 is TGTGCCAGCAGCTTGATCACTGGAAACACCATATATTTT. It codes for CASSLITGNTIYF.

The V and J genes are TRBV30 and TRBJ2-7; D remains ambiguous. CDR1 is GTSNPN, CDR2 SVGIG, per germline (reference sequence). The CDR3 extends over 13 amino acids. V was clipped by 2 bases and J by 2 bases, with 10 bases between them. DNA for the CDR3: TGTGCCTGGAGTCTTAAACCAGCCTACGAGCAGTACTTC. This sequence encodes CAWSLKPAYEQYF. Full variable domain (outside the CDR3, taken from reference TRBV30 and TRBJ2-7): SQTIHQWPATLVQPVGSPLSLECTVEGTSNPNLYWYRQAAGRGLQLLFYSVGIGQISSEVPQNLSASRPQDRQFILSSKKLLLSDSGFYLCAWSLKPAYEQYFGPGTRLTVT.

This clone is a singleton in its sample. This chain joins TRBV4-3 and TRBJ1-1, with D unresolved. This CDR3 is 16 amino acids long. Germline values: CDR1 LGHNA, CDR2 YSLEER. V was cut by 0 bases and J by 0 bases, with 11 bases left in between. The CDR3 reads CASSQDAWALNTEAFF. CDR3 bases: TGCGCCAGCAGCCAAGATGCATGGGCCCTGAACACTGAAGCTTTCTTT.

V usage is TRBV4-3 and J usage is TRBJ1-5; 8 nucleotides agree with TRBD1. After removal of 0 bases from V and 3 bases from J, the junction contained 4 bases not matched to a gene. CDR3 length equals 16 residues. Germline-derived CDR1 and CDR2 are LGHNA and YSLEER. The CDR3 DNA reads TGCGCCAGCAGCCAAGATCAGGGGGCCATCAATCAGCCCCAGCATTTT. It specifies CASSQDQGAINQPQHF.

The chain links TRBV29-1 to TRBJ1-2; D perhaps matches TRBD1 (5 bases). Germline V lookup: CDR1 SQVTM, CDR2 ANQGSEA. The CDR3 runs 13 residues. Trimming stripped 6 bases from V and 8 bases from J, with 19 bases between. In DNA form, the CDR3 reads TGCAGCGTCCGAGGGGCCTCTCATGGGGGCTACACCTTC. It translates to CSVRGASHGGYTF.

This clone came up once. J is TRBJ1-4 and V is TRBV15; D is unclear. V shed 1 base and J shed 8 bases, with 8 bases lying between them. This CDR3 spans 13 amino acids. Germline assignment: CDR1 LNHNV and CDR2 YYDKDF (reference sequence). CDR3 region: CATSRGVGEKLFF. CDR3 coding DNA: TGTGCCACCAGCAGAGGGGTCGGGGAAAAACTGTTTTTT.